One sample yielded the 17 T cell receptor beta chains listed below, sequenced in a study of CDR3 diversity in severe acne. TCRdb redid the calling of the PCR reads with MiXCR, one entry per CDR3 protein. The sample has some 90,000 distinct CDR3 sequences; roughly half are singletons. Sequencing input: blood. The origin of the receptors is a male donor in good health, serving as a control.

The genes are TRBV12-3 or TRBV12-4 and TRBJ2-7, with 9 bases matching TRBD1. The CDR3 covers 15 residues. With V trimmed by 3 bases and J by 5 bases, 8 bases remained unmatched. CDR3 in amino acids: CASSFSTGGWHEQYF. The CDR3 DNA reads TGTGCCAGCAGTTTCAGTACAGGGGGCTGGCACGAGCAGTACTTC.

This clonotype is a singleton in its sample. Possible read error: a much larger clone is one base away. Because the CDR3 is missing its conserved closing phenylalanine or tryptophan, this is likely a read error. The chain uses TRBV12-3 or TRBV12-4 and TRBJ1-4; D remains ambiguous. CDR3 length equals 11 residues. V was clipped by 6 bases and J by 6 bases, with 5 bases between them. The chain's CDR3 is CASSPDEKLFL. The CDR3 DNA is TGTGCCAGCAGCCCGGATGAAAAACTGTTTCTT.

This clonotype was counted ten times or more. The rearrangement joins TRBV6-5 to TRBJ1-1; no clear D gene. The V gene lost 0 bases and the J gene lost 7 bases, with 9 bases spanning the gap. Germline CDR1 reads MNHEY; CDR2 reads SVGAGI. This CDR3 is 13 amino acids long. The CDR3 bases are TGTGCCAGCAGTTACTCGAGAGGAGTTGAAGCTTTCTTT. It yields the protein CASSYSRGVEAFF.

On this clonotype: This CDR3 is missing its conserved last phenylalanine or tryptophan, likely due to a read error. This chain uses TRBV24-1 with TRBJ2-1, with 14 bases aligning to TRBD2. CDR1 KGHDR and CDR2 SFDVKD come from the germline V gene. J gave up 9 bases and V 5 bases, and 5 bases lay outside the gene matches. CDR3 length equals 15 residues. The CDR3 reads CATSAVTSGRGEQFS. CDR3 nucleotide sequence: TGTGCCACCAGTGCCGTGACTAGCGGGAGGGGTGAGCAGTTCTCC.

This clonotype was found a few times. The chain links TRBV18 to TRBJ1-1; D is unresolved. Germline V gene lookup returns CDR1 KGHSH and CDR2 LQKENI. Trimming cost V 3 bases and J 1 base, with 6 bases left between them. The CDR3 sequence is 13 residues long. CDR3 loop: CASSPATNTEAFF. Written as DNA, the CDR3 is TGTGCCAGCTCACCGGCGACGAACACTGAAGCTTTCTTT.

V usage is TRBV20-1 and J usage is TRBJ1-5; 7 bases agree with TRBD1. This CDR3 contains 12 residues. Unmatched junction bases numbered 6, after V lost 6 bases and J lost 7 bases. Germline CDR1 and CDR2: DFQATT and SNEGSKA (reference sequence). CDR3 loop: CSARQGGQPQHF. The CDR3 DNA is TGCAGTGCCCGACAGGGTGGGCAGCCCCAGCATTTT.

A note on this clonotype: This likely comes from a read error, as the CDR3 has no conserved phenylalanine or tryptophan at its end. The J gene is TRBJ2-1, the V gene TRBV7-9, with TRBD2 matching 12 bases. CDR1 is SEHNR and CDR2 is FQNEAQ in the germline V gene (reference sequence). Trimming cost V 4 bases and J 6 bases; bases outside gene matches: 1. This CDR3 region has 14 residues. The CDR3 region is CASSWGLAGNEQFL. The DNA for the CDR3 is TGTGCCAGCAGCTGGGGACTAGCGGGCAATGAGCAGTTCCTC.

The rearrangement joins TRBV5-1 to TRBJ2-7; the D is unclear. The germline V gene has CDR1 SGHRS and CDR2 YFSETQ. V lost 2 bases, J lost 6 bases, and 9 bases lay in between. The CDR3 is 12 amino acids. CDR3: CASSLGLAEQYF. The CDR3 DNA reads TGCGCCAGCAGCTTAGGATTGGCCGAGCAGTACTTC.

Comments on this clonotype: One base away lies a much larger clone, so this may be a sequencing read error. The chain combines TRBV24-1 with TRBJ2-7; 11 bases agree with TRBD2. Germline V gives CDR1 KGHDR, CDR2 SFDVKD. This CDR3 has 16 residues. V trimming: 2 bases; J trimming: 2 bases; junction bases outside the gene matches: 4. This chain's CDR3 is CATSDSGLAETYEQYF. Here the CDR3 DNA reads TGTGCCACCAGTGATTCGGGACTAGCGGAGACCTACGAGCAGTACTTC.

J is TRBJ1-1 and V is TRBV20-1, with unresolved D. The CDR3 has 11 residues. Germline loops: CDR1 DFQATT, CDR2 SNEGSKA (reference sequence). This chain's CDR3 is CSQSLNTEAFF. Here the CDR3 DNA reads TGCAGCCAGAGTCTGAACACTGAAGCTTTCTTT.

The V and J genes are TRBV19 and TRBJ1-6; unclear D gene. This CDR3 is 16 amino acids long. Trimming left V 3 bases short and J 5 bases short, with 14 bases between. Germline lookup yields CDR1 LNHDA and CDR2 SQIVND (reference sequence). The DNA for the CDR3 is TGTGCCAGTAGTATGCCCGGGGTGAAGGATAATTCACCCCTCCACTTT. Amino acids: CASSMPGVKDNSPLHF.

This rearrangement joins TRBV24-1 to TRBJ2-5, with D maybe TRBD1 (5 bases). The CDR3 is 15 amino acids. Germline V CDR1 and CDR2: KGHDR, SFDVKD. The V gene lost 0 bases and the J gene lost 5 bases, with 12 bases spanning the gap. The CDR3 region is CATSDLHGAGETQYF. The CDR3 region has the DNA TGTGCCACCAGTGATTTGCACGGTGCAGGGGAGACCCAGTACTTC.

The CDR3 DNA reads as TGCAGCGTAGCAGCGGGAAGTAGCACAGATACGCAGTATTTT. This sequence encodes CSVAAGSSTDTQYF. The chain recombines TRBV29-1 with TRBJ2-3; 7 bases are a match to TRBD2. The V segment lost 6 bases and the J segment 0 bases; nucleotides outside the gene matches: 6. The CDR3 sequence is 14 residues long. Looked up from germline, CDR1 is SQVTM and CDR2 is ANQGSEA.

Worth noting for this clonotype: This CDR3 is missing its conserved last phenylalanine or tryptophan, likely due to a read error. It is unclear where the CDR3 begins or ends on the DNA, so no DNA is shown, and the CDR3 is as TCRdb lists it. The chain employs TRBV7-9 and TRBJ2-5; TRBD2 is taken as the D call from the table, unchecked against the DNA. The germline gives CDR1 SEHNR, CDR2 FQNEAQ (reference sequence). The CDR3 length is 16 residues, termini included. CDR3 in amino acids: CASSYGERAYGYTFGS.

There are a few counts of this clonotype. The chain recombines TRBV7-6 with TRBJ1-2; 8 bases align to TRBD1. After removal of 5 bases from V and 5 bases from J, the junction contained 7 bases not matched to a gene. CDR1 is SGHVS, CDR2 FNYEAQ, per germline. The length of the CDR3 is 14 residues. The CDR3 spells CASSPTTGGYGYTF. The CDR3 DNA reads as TGTGCCAGCAGCCCCACCACAGGGGGATATGGCTACACCTTC.

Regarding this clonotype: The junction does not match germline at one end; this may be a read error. Here the CDR3 reads CGSSTSGGGAFF. DNA for the CDR3: TGTGGCAGCAGTACATCAGGGGGCGGTGCTTTCTTT. The chain links TRBV25-1 to TRBJ1-1; TRBD1 agrees at 8 bases. Per the germline V gene, CDR1 is MGHDK and CDR2 is SYGVNS. CDR3 length: 12 residues.

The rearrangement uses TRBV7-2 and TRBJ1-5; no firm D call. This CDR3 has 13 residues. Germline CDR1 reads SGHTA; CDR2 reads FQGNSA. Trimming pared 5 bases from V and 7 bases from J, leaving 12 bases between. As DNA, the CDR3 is TGTGCCAGCAGCCCCCCGCTAGGGCAGCCCCAGCATTTT. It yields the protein CASSPPLGQPQHF.